These T cell receptor beta chains were read from a single sample in a study of shared clonotypes between healthy human individuals. This table comes from immunoSEQ multiplex PCR, and its TCRdb copy is limited to in-frame clones, with some not included. Among a few million clones listed, around 95% were seen once. Sequenced sample: naive CD4+ T cells sorted from blood. The receptors shown here come from a man in his late teens or twenties in good health. Both conserved end residues are part of each CDR3. Each record gives: J gene, V gene, CDR3 protein.

>TRBJ2-3|TRBV10-3
CAISPTGVTDTQYF
>TRBJ1-4|TRBV6-5
CASSYGTGGGEKLFF
>TRBJ1-1|TRBV18
CASSPLGNTEAFF
>TRBJ1-6|TRBV6-6
CASRPGQGGYSPLHF
>TRBJ1-1|TRBV2
CASTSRDGVRAFF
>TRBJ2-7|TRBV28
CASSLRQGEQYF
>TRBJ1-3|TRBV27
CASSPTGYNYGNTIYF
>TRBJ1-2|TRBV12-5
CASALLGYGGYTF
>TRBJ1-5|TRBV20-1
CSAGSNQPQHF
>TRBJ2-5|TRBV7-9
CASSFQGETQYF
>TRBJ2-3|TRBV5-4
CASSLALWKGSRTDTQYF
>TRBJ1-6|TRBV27
CASSPLYRSNSPLHF
>TRBJ1-1|TRBV5-1
CASSAQGAMNTEAFF
>TRBJ2-7|TRBV6-5
CASSYSREGYEQYF
>TRBJ2-1|TRBV7-7
CASSPGLGGSYNEQFF
>TRBJ2-1|TRBV5-8
CASSLVRGGEQFF
>TRBJ2-5|TRBV7-2
CASTGTVFQETQYF
>TRBJ1-3|TRBV18
CASSPGQEVGNTIYF
>TRBJ1-1|TRBV4-1
CASSTQGRGTEAFF
>TRBJ2-6|TRBV9
CASSTGQNSGANVLTF
>TRBJ1-1|TRBV11-2
CASSPALTGATQANTEAFF
>TRBJ2-5|TRBV18
CASSPRQAGLQETQYF
>TRBJ2-1|TRBV27
CASSGQGESYNEQFF
>TRBJ1-3|TRBV9
CASSPYGLSGNTIYF
>TRBJ2-7|TRBV6-5
CASRTTGAEQYF
>TRBJ2-7|TRBV5-1
CASSFGDRDSYEQYF
>TRBJ2-1|TRBV28
CASTPTSGDYNEQFF
>TRBJ1-1|TRBV6-1
CASSEGDYTEAFF
>TRBJ2-7|TRBV28
CASSSSGTAAYEQYF
>TRBJ2-3|TRBV10-3
CAITDNSDTQYF
>TRBJ2-3|TRBV7-9
CASSKPGQGTDTQYF
>TRBJ2-7|TRBV4-1
CASSQVSATYEQYF
>TRBJ1-5|TRBV6-1
CASSVLGTVASNQPQHF
>TRBJ1-1|TRBV19
CASSIRGRFTEAFF
>TRBJ1-1|TRBV18
CASSPKPGLGTEAFF
>TRBJ1-1|TRBV7-9
CASSLAGGIEAFF
>TRBJ2-7|TRBV7-3
CASSLSSASYEQYF
>TRBJ2-7|TRBV7-9
CASSRSGTGYREQYF
>TRBJ1-6|TRBV30
CAWRSSYNSPLHF
>TRBJ1-1|TRBV10-1
CASSEGQGKGGTEAFF
>TRBJ2-5|TRBV19
CASSTTSGAQETQYF
>TRBJ2-1|TRBV5-5
CASSLVVGGGNEQFF
>TRBJ2-5|TRBV19
CASGKETQYF
>TRBJ1-4|TRBV7-9
CASSRSPYATNEKLFF
>TRBJ1-2|TRBV4-3
CASSQQRTGGSGYTF
>TRBJ2-3|TRBV2
CASSLDLDPSTDTQYF
>TRBJ2-2|TRBV25-1
CASSDTRTGTGELFF
>TRBJ1-3|TRBV13
CASSLGLLKGQGGNTIYF
>TRBJ2-1|TRBV11-2
CASSGGTSGYNEQFF
>TRBJ1-6|TRBV11-2
CASSLHPTGFPWGLHF
>TRBJ2-7|TRBV2
CASRRHQSSGYEQYF
>TRBJ1-3|TRBV4-3
CASSQDLWVSGNTIYF
>TRBJ1-6|TRBV5-1
CASSTGGSTYNSPLHF